This TCR beta chain was recorded in a study of T cells expressing NK-cell markers (TCRdb year 2020). With regard to the full study: In sorted CD3+CD56+NKG2C+, CD3+CD56+NKG2C- and CD3+CD56-NKG2C+ T-cell subsets from about 8 donors, TCR beta-chain repertoires were profiled. Seven of the eight sequenced donors were HCMV-seropositive and one was HCMV-seronegative. The eight sequenced donors were randomly selected healthy volunteers, three men and five women. Sequencing of the libraries produced 2 x 150 bp reads on Illumina HiSeq 2000/2500, MiSeq or NextSeq.

The germline V gene provides CDR1 KGHSH and CDR2 LQKENI. The CDR3 starts with the cysteine, ends with the phenylalanine, and has 11 residues. The nucleotide record is missing. HCMV serostatus was determined by detecting HCMV-specific IgG in serum with a commercial ELISA kit. Peripheral blood mononuclear cells were isolated from blood by Ficoll density gradient centrifugation. Data came from an Illumina HiSeq 2000. 5'RACE template switching, by which a universal primer site and unique molecular identifiers were added, was used to make TCR beta cDNA libraries. cDNA synthesis was primed from the TCR beta constant segment, followed by two successive PCR amplification steps. The study's own analysis went as follows. MIGEC handled demultiplexing of the reads and grouping by UMI, while MiTCR was used to assemble and quantify clonotypes. To exclude erroneous sequences, any TCR cDNA sequence not supported by at least two reads was discarded. Downstream repertoire analysis used the tcR package, and clonotypes were matched across fractions by CDR3 nucleotide sequence plus V segment. VDJmatch was used to annotate antigen specificity against VDJdb, with one amino acid substitution in CDR3 allowed. TCRdb reprocessed the sequencing reads and holds a single record per CDR3 protein sequence, with no DNA. TCRdb's processing, not the authors', yielded these V and J calls. The data table for this sample lists about 380,000 distinct CDR3 sequences. The ten largest clones add up to 4% to 6.5% of the sample.

Turning to this clonotype: Its antigen has not been determined.

What the study reported, not specific to this receptor: For 5 or 6 donors, the dominant CD3+CD56+NKG2C+ clonotypes were among the top 10 CD8+ clonotypes and accounted for about 1.0-7.5% of CD8+ T cells. Those dominant clonotypes were again the most abundant among CD3+CD56-NKG2C+ cells in four donors, at about 25-60.1%. It remained unclear whether the expanded NKG2C-expressing T cell clones were specific for HCMV antigens.

The sequence derives from a man aged 18 to 69 in good health. This chain joins TRBV18 to TRBJ2-5. Sequenced input: blood T cells: a sorted CD56 or NKG2C T cell subset, CD4+ or CD8+ T cells, or bulk PBMC T cells (not recorded which). The CDR3 corresponds to CASSPEETQYF.